This TCR beta chain is drawn from a study of T cell repertoires in cytomegalovirus infection. Turning to the study itself: Peptides in the study included HLA-C-restricted and HLA-B-restricted CMV epitopes.

TCRdb ran MiXCR on the reads and lists one entry per CDR3 protein. The data hold roughly 920,000 distinct CDR3 sequences, with about a third observed a single time. The V and J ends lost 2 bases and 3 bases respectively, with 15 bases between them. Germline assignment: CDR1 ENHRY and CDR2 SYGVKD. The CDR3 is 16 amino acids. This clonotype was counted a few times. The target antigen is unknown. The starting material was cultured CD8+ T cells from PBMCs, obtained from culture after CMV antigen stimulation. The source is a human donor in good health (CMV status not recorded). Some clones in this sample may be carry-over from other donors' samples. The chain carries TRBV10-3 and TRBJ2-3, with D possibly TRBD2 on 6 matching bases. In nucleotides, the CDR3 is TGTGCCATCAGTGAGGGGGGGTCGGATCCAACAGATACGCAGTATTTT. Encoded protein: CAISEGGSDPTDTQYF.